This T cell receptor beta chain was identified during a study of T cells in Graves' hyperthyroidism and ophthalmopathy. Template material for amplifying TCR beta CDR3 regions consisted of RNA transcripts. The TCR CDR3 was amplified in a first-round RT-PCR using the HTBI primer set. TCRdb recomputed calls from the multiplex PCR reads with MiXCR, one row per CDR3 protein. The sample has 400,000 to 450,000 distinct CDR3 sequences; around 15% are singletons. The CDR3 is 18 residues long. Germline values: CDR1 LGHDT, CDR2 YNNKEL (reference sequence). Losses at the gene ends were 4 bases for V and 0 bases for J; bases not matched to a gene: 11. This clonotype was counted ten times or more. The antigen is undetermined. Findings and caveats of the study: Blood samples included most of the expanded thyroid clonotypes exceeding 0.001.

Ophthalmopathy patients showed a Clinical Activity Score of at least 3, NOSPECS grade of at least 4 and duration under 3 months. The clonotype comes from a young man with Graves' ophthalmopathy. The chain recombines TRBV3-1 with TRBJ2-7, with TRBD2 matching over 11 bases. Sequencing was done on a sample of blood. CDR3 protein: CASSLLGSGGAFSYEQYF. The CDR3 coding sequence is TGTGCCAGCAGCCTCCTGGGTAGCGGGGGGGCTTTCTCCTACGAGCAGTACTTC.